This T cell receptor (beta chain) was retrieved from a study of OX40 agonist ivuxolimab in advanced cancers. For context, the study as a whole: Ivuxolimab, which targeted the costimulatory receptor OX40 (CD134), was an agonistic, fully human IgG2 monoclonal antibody. Peripheral TCRbeta sequencing was intended to test whether TCR sequence diversity was altered and clonal T-cell expansion was caused by ivuxolimab. The dose-escalation cohort was about 87% male with a mean age of approximately 60 years, ranging from roughly 20 to 80. Partial responses occurred in three dose-escalation patients, of whom one had hepatocellular carcinoma and two had cutaneous melanoma. The paper reports the monotherapy dose-escalation portion (N of about 50 patients) of the phase I ivuxolimab trial. Intravenous ivuxolimab was administered to patients every 2 weeks at six dose levels: 0.01, 0.1, 0.3, 1.5, 3 and 10 mg/kg. Prior anti-PD-1, anti-PD-L1 or anti-CTLA-4 therapy was permitted, and checkpoint inhibitors had been received by less than 45% of dose-escalation patients. Of the roughly 54 dose-escalation patients, hepatocellular carcinoma was present in 19, melanoma in around 15, renal cell carcinoma in 9 and head and neck cancer in 9.

Patients with a history of autoimmune disease or receiving systemic immunosuppression were excluded from the trial. Peripheral blood for TCR sequencing was drawn from every dose cohort at baseline, at cycle 4 day 1 and at cycle 7 day 1. Samples came from an open-label, multicenter, first-in-human phase I dose-escalation trial of ivuxolimab. Adults with locally advanced or metastatic melanoma, renal cell carcinoma, hepatocellular carcinoma or head and neck squamous cell carcinoma were enrolled in the trial. CD4+ and CD8+ T cells were sorted separately from peripheral blood before TCR sequencing. Here is what the overall study found, with its caveats: In partial responders in the 0.1-3.0 mg/kg groups, normalized peripheral clonal expansion was found to be among the lowest, especially among CD8+ T cells. After ivuxolimab, more expanded clones were found on average in CD8+ T cells than in CD4+ T cells. The antigen specificity of the clonally expanded peripheral T cells was not determined. Low levels of normalized T-cell clonal expansion were also seen in some patients who did not respond. Clonal expansion of both CD4+ and CD8+ blood T cells was observed from baseline to week 6 at doses 0.1 to 3.0 mg/kg.

To sequence the TCRbeta CDR3 region, genomic DNA was isolated from the sorted cells. The immunoSEQ Assay was used for sequencing of TCRbeta CDR3 regions. TCRdb's version of the immuneACCESS table is confined to in-frame rearrangements and falls short of the full clone set. An unresolved V gene accounts for under half of the shortfall where checked; the remainder is of unknown origin. The sample includes tens of thousands of clones, with over 80% observed a single time. The ten largest clones represent roughly 6% of the sample. To note about this clone: What antigen it recognizes has not been identified. No base quality information exists; no much larger clone differs at one position.

The sequenced sample was CD4+ or CD8+ T cells sorted from blood, obtained in a trial of the OX40 agonist ivuxolimab. The clonotype originates from an adult with an advanced solid tumor such as melanoma, head and neck, liver or kidney cancer.

The nucleotide sequence reads as follows: TGTGCCAGCAGCTTTCGACAGGGGGGCGATGGCTACACCTTC. Translated, this is CASSFRQGGDGYTF. The chain couples TRBV5-4 to TRBJ1-2; TRBD1 matches 9 bases in the middle. V is trimmed back by 2 bases and J by 6 bases, and the junction contains 5 bases that no gene match accounts for. CDR1 and CDR2 are read off the germline V gene (reference sequence) as SGHNT and YYREEE. The CDR3 sequence holds 14 residues, the cysteine and phenylalanine included. Of all the DNA, just the CDR3 is kept, 42 bases in frame from base 1.